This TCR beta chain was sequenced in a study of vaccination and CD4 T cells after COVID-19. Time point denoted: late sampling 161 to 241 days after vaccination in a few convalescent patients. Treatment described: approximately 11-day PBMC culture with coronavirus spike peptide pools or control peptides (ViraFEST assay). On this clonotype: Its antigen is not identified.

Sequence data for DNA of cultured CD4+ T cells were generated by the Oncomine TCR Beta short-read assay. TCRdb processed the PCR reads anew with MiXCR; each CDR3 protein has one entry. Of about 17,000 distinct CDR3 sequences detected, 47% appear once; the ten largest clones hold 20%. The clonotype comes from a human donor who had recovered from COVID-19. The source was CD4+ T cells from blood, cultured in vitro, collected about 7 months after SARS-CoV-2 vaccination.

The CDR3 DNA reads as TGTGCCGTCGGGACAGATAGCAATCAGCCCCAGCATTTT. Its protein is CAVGTDSNQPQHF. This chain connects TRBV10-3 to TRBJ1-5; 7 bases align to TRBD1. The CDR3 runs 13 residues. Per the germline V gene, CDR1 is ENHRY and CDR2 is SYGVKD. The junction had 4 bases not matched to a gene; V was cut back by 11 bases and J by 0 bases.